The T cell receptor beta chain under discussion was sequenced for a study of long-term antiretroviral therapy in people with HIV. Across the whole study: It was about a decade after the earliest samples that the 2015 immediate-ART recommendation appeared. Findings and limits, study-wide: Gathering of blood took place between 2004 and 2017, possibly under older ART regimens.

Between the trimmed V and J ends, which lost 8 bases and 0 bases, there was a span of 14 bases. The CDR3 has 15 amino acids. Concerning this clone: Its antigen is still unknown.

Version v3.0 of the immunoSEQ assay ran at survey level. Measured with immunoSEQ multiplex PCR; TCRdb has only the in-frame clones, and not every one. Among 20,000 to 25,000 clones, roughly 80% were seen once, and the ten largest hold about 5.6%. Sequencing was performed on unsorted PBMCs, taken 0.2 years after starting antiretroviral therapy. This receptor was obtained from a woman between 25 and 40 years old with HIV. The chain employs TRBV23-1 and TRBJ1-5; no clear D. TRBV23-1 is given ORF status, its function remaining uncertain. CDR3 nucleotides: TGCGCCAGCTCCGACTCCCCGTCTAGCAATCAGCCCCAGCATTTT. This sequence encodes CASSDSPSSNQPQHF.